This T cell receptor (beta chain) was recorded in a study of blood T cell repertoires in COVID-19 (dated by TCRdb to about 2020). As for the study more broadly: Samples covering the acute and convalescent phases of COVID-19 were provided by collaborators in the United States, Italy and Spain. The material from the prospective study consisted of cDNA or gDNA derived from T cells, B-cell-depleted T cells, or PBMCs. The dataset comprised deeply sampled blood TCRbeta repertoires from subjects exposed to, actively infected with, or recovered from COVID-19. The repertoires were made available in a free public database intended to serve as a resource for research on the immune response to SARS-CoV-2. The samples were drawn from the first 160 participants of the ongoing ImmuneRACE study and from 1,254 subjects provided by 6 global collaborators. A de-identified subject ID, COVID-19 status, age in years and sex were almost always included in the sample metadata. Where available, HLA class I and class II types were taken from metadata supplied by the sample provider and were not determined by assay-based typing.

TCRbeta CDR3 regions were amplified from genomic DNA using the immunoSEQ Assay, a bias-controlled multiplex PCR. Per the original workflow: The number of nucleated cells in each sample was estimated by amplification of reference gene primers within the assay. To quantify the absolute abundance of each unique TCRbeta CDR3 rearrangement, sequence reads were collapsed and filtered. For each sample, productive Simpson clonality was calculated as the square root of Simpson's diversity index across productive rearrangements. TCRdb's version of the immuneACCESS table is confined to in-frame rearrangements and falls short of the full clone set. An unresolved V gene accounts for under half of the shortfall where checked; the remainder is of unknown origin. V and J calls and clone size are copied from that table; D and trimming were computed from the DNA. The sample table contains approximately 220,000 clones; only one count was recorded for approximately 80% of them. Clones ranked in the top ten supply 1.3% of the sample.

Participants in the prospective study were enrolled through a virtual design, were aged 18 to 89 years, and lived in 24 United States geographic areas. In the prospective study, participants were assigned to cohorts based on the clinical history participants reported in a screening survey and a study questionnaire. In the prospective study, whole blood, serum and a nasopharyngeal or oropharyngeal swab were collected from each participant by mobile phlebotomists. Over a roughly 2-month period, participants in the prospective study had the option of providing additional blood draws and questionnaires. Prospective study blood samples were shipped either frozen or at room temperature before DNA extraction. This clone has only a few counts. Its binding antigen is unknown. No base-level quality is on record; no much larger clone is a single base apart. Reading from cysteine to phenylalanine, the CDR3 counts 13 amino acids. This entry keeps only the CDR3 DNA: 39 bases, framed from base 1. V is pruned by 4 bases and J by 4 bases, leaving 2 bases of the junction without a gene match. CDR1 ENHRY and CDR2 SYGVKD were looked up in the germline V gene.

Overall results and qualifications from the work: The quantity of clinical and demographic metadata differed by source and by participant and was supplied without curation.

Sequencing was done on a sample of PBMCs or T cells enriched from blood (not recorded which). This receptor was obtained from a woman aged 40-49 years with acute COVID-19. This chain joins TRBV10-3 to TRBJ1-1; 8 junctional bases match TRBD1. In nucleotides, the sequence is TGTGCCATCAGTGGGACAGGGACCACTGAAGCTTTCTTT. The encoded protein is CAISGTGTTEAFF.